Below, 32 T cell receptor beta chains from the same sample are listed, as sequenced in a study of spatial heterogeneity in lung cancer. TCRdb recomputed calls from the 5' RACE reads with MiXCR, one row per CDR3 protein. Of more than 95,000 distinct CDR3 sequences detected, 12% appear once; the ten largest clones hold roughly 15%. Time point in this sample: blood at routine non-recurrence follow-up after resection. Whole RNA came from tumor, nontumor lung or frozen PBMC and was sequenced without being sorted. The starting material was PBMCs, obtained at follow-up. Receptors originate from a male donor with early-stage non-small cell lung cancer.

This sequence joins TRBV7-3 and TRBJ2-1, with 11 bases fitting TRBD2. J lost 0 bases, V lost 8 bases, and 9 bases had no gene match. This CDR3 is 17 amino acids long. CDR1 and CDR2 (germline): SGHTA, FQGTGA. The CDR3 reads CASRVLAGARSYNEQFF. CDR3 nucleotide sequence: TGTGCCAGCCGTGTACTAGCGGGGGCCCGCTCCTACAATGAGCAGTTCTTC.

This clonotype was picked up a small number of times. This chain uses TRBV6-2 or TRBV6-3 with TRBJ2-7; TRBD2 agrees at 11 bases. The CDR3 is 16 amino acids. CDR1 is MNHEY, CDR2 SVGEGT, per germline. V trimming: 7 bases; J trimming: 0 bases; junction bases outside the gene matches: 8. The CDR3 loop reads CASTPLGLAGSYEQYF. CDR3 nucleotides: TGTGCCAGCACCCCTCTCGGACTAGCGGGCTCCTACGAGCAGTACTTC.

In its sample, this clonotype was seen a few times. The chain joins TRBV5-5 to TRBJ1-5; 9 positions agree with TRBD1. CDR1 and CDR2 from the germline V gene are SGHKS and YYEKEE (reference sequence). This CDR3 has 19 residues. Trimming took 0 bases from V and 0 from J; bases not matched to a gene: 10. CDR3 bases: TGTGCCAGCAGCTTGGAGGTTTTGGACAGGGGCGTTAGCAATCAGCCCCAGCATTTT. It translates to CASSLEVLDRGVSNQPQHF.

The chain links TRBV10-3 to TRBJ1-1; unclear D gene. The V end was cut by 2 bases, the J end by 4 bases, with 11 bases between. The CDR3 is 14 residues long. Germline CDR1 reads ENHRY; CDR2 reads SYGVKD. CDR3 bases: TGTGCCATCAGTGAGCCGACCCTGGGCACTGAAGCTTTCTTT. Protein: CAISEPTLGTEAFF.

This clonotype was detected ten times or more. This chain joins TRBV29-1 and TRBJ2-3; D remains ambiguous. Deletions cut 4 bases from V and 6 bases from J, with 5 bases between. The CDR3 extends over 10 amino acids. Per germline, CDR1 SQVTM and CDR2 ANQGSEA. Written as DNA, the CDR3 is TGCAGCGTTGTTGGCGATACGCAGTATTTT. Translating gives CSVVGDTQYF.

In its sample, this clonotype was seen many times. The J gene is TRBJ1-5, the V gene TRBV12-3 or TRBV12-4; 9 nucleotides line up with TRBD1. The CDR3 sequence is 15 residues long. Trimming removed 6 bases from V and 2 bases from J; junction bases left unmatched: 5. The CDR3 loop reads CASSGQGFGNQPQHF. Written as DNA, the CDR3 is TGTGCCAGCAGCGGACAGGGGTTTGGCAATCAGCCCCAGCATTTT.

This clonotype was counted a few times. V is TRBV20-1 and J is TRBJ1-2; 8 bases match TRBD1. CDR3 length: 14 amino acids. Germline-derived CDR1 and CDR2 are DFQATT and SNEGSKA (reference sequence). The ends lost 2 bases at V and 7 bases at J; junction bases unmatched: 9. The CDR3 bases are TGCAGTGCTAGACCCCCCCAGGGGGCAAGTGGCTACACCTTC. It specifies CSARPPQGASGYTF.

The chain combines TRBV5-1 with TRBJ2-5; 10 nucleotides align to TRBD1. The CDR3 extends over 15 amino acids. Germline V gives CDR1 SGHRS, CDR2 YFSETQ. Germline trimming cut 4 bases from V and 4 bases from J; bases unmatched to any gene: 7. CDR3 nucleotide sequence: TGCGCCAGCAGCGATTCGACAGGGGGCACAGAGACCCAGTACTTC. This codes for CASSDSTGGTETQYF.

This clonotype was seen a handful of times. The V and J genes are TRBV20-1 and TRBJ2-3, with 12 bases aligning to TRBD2. The CDR3 totals 15 residues. V gave up 4 bases and J gave up 3 bases; unmatched junction bases: 5. Germline CDR1 is DFQATT and CDR2 is SNEGSKA (reference sequence). This CDR3 reads CSAIRGLAGTDTQYF. CDR3 coding DNA: TGCAGTGCTATACGCGGACTAGCGGGGACAGATACGCAGTATTTT.

This clonotype was picked up a small number of times. The chain carries TRBV12-3 or TRBV12-4 and TRBJ2-5; D gene unclear. The CDR3 length is 13 residues. The V end lost 7 bases, the J end lost 2 bases, and 11 bases lay between the germline ends. The CDR3, as DNA: TGTGCCAGCAAGGCAGAAACACAAGAGACCCAGTACTTC. Its translation: CASKAETQETQYF.

This clonotype has a count of ten or more. The V and J genes are TRBV12-3 or TRBV12-4 and TRBJ2-7; 9 bases map to TRBD1. This CDR3 contains 12 residues. V lost 8 bases to trimming and J lost 3 bases; unmatched junction nucleotides: 2. The CDR3: CASPDRGYEQYF. The CDR3 DNA reads as TGTGCCAGCCCGGACAGGGGCTACGAGCAGTACTTC.

This clonotype showed up many times. This rearrangement joins TRBV24-1 to TRBJ1-3, with 9 bases lining up with TRBD1. In germline, CDR1 is KGHDR, CDR2 SFDVKD. The V segment lost 4 bases and the J segment 3 bases; nucleotides outside the gene matches: 6. There are 16 residues in the CDR3. In DNA form, the CDR3 reads TGTGCCACCAGTGACCCGGGACAGGGTGATGGAAACACCATATATTTT. Translating gives CATSDPGQGDGNTIYF.

The chain links TRBV3-1 to TRBJ2-3, with a tentative D call TRBD1 (5 bases). Deletions cut 0 bases from V and 4 bases from J, with 11 bases between. The CDR3 consists of 15 residues. Germline V gene data show CDR1 as LGHDT and CDR2 as YNNKEL (reference sequence). CDR3 DNA sequence: TGTGCCAGCAGCCAAGATGGGGCAGCCCCAGATACGCAGTATTTT. Its protein is CASSQDGAAPDTQYF.

This clonotype has a count of ten or more. The chain links TRBV7-2 to TRBJ1-4; the match to TRBD1 covers 10 bases. The CDR3 sequence is 15 residues long. Germline CDR1 and CDR2: SGHTA and FQGNSA. V shed 5 bases and J 6 bases; nucleotides not matched to a gene: 6. The CDR3: CASSQTGTGDEKLFF. In DNA, the CDR3 is TGTGCCAGCAGCCAAACCGGGACAGGGGATGAAAAACTGTTTTTT.

The rearrangement links TRBV28 to TRBJ2-3; 7 bases are shared with TRBD2. The CDR3 spans 15 residues. Unmatched junction bases numbered 8, after V lost 6 bases and J lost 2 bases. Looked up from germline, CDR1 is MDHEN and CDR2 is SYDVKM. CDR3 coding DNA: TGTGCCAGCAGCACTGAGCGGGGTCCCACAGATACGCAGTATTTT. Amino acid sequence: CASSTERGPTDTQYF. Complete variable domain (other parts from reference TRBV28 and TRBJ2-3): DVKVTQSSRYLVKRTGEKVFLECVQDMDHENMFWYRQDPGLGLRLIYFSYDVKMKEKGDIPEGYSVSREKKERFSLILESASTNQTSMYLCASSTERGPTDTQYFGPGTRLTVL.

This clonotype appeared once. V gene TRBV3-1 combines with J gene TRBJ2-2; a weak D match, TRBD2 (5 bases). Deletions cut 4 bases from V and 2 bases from J, with 11 bases between. Germline V gives CDR1 LGHDT, CDR2 YNNKEL (reference sequence). The CDR3 is 15 residues long. CDR3 sequence (DNA): TGTGCCAGCAGCCTTCGGACTCAAAACACCGGGGAGCTGTTTTTT. Translated, it gives CASSLRTQNTGELFF.

The V gene is TRBV20-1, the J gene TRBJ1-4; a possible D gene is TRBD1 (6 bases). Germline assignment: CDR1 DFQATT and CDR2 SNEGSKA (reference sequence). V dropped 3 bases and J dropped 4 bases, with 9 bases sitting between them. The CDR3 runs 13 residues. The CDR3 reads CSARTGDNEKLFF. DNA of the CDR3: TGCAGTGCTAGGACAGGAGATAATGAAAAACTGTTTTTT.

This clonotype was detected ten times or more. The rearrangement uses TRBV28 and TRBJ1-5; D possibly corresponds to TRBD1 (5 bases). The germline CDR1 and CDR2 sequences are MDHEN and SYDVKM. This CDR3 contains 15 residues. The V gene lost 7 bases and the J gene lost 3 bases, with 16 bases spanning the gap. The CDR3 sequence is CASTNDGGSNQPQHF. CDR3 nucleotide sequence: TGTGCCAGCACCAACGACGGGGGGTCCAATCAGCCCCAGCATTTT. The complete variable domain, with remaining parts taken from reference TRBV28 and TRBJ1-5, reads DVKVTQSSRYLVKRTGEKVFLECVQDMDHENMFWYRQDPGLGLRLIYFSYDVKMKEKGDIPEGYSVSREKKERFSLILESASTNQTSMYLCASTNDGGSNQPQHFGDGTRLSIL.

This clonotype was picked up many times. The gene calls are TRBV3-1 and TRBJ2-6; D may be TRBD2 (5 bases). CDR3 length: 18 residues. Germline V lookup: CDR1 LGHDT, CDR2 YNNKEL (reference sequence). The V and J ends lost 1 base and 5 bases respectively, with 18 bases between them. The CDR3 is CASSQAGRFAGRANVLTF. In DNA, the CDR3 is TGTGCCAGCAGCCAAGCAGGCCGATTCGCGGGTAGGGCCAACGTCCTGACTTTC. The whole variable domain, filled in from reference TRBV3-1 and TRBJ2-6, reads DTAVSQTPKYLVTQMGNDKSIKCEQNLGHDTMYWYKQDSKKFLKIMFSYNNKELIINETVPNRFSPKSPDKAHLNLHINSLELGDSAVYFCASSQAGRFAGRANVLTFGAGSRLTVL.

This clonotype has a count of ten or more. V and J are TRBV2 and TRBJ1-6, with 9 bases identical to TRBD1. After removal of 7 bases from V and 11 bases from J, the junction contained 12 bases not matched to a gene. The germline V gene encodes CDR1 SNHLY and CDR2 FYNNEI. The CDR3 contains 15 residues. The CDR3 reads CASTNRGLNGAPLHF. The CDR3 DNA follows: TGTGCCAGCACTAACAGGGGGCTAAATGGGGCACCCCTCCACTTT.

The chain carries TRBV5-1 and TRBJ2-6; D not resolved. V was cut by 7 bases and J by 0 bases, with 8 bases left in between. This CDR3 is 14 amino acids long. Germline lookup yields CDR1 SGHRS and CDR2 YFSETQ. Here the CDR3 DNA reads TGCGCCAGCTTCGAGAGCTCTGGGGCCAACGTCCTGACTTTC. Translation: CASFESSGANVLTF.

The chain couples TRBV9 to TRBJ1-1; TRBD1 matches at 8 bases. The V gene end was trimmed by 5 bases and the J gene end by 7 bases; junction bases not matched to a gene: 7. Germline values: CDR1 SGDLS, CDR2 YYNGEE. The CDR3 totals 13 residues. The CDR3 coding sequence is TGTGCCAGCAGACCGACAGGGGTGAGTGAAGCTTTCTTT. This translates into CASRPTGVSEAFF.

The chain is built from TRBV10-1 and TRBJ2-3; D is ambiguous. The CDR3 runs to 15 residues. The germline V gene encodes CDR1 WNHNN and CDR2 SYGVQD (reference sequence). Deletions cut 7 bases from V and 0 bases from J, with 14 bases between. This CDR3 reads CASKGSLTSTDTQYF. Written as DNA, the CDR3 is TGCGCCAGCAAGGGCAGCTTAACTAGCACAGATACGCAGTATTTT.

This clonotype was counted a few times. The J gene is TRBJ2-1, the V gene TRBV5-5; D gene uncertain. V shed 5 bases and J shed 10 bases, with 10 bases lying between them. Germline V lookup: CDR1 SGHKS, CDR2 YYEKEE (reference sequence). The CDR3 sequence is 11 residues long. CDR3 sequence: CASSTAHEQFF. The CDR3 region has the DNA TGTGCCAGCAGTACCGCCCACGAGCAGTTCTTC.

The gene calls are TRBV13 and TRBJ2-5; 8 positions match TRBD2. The CDR3 runs 15 residues. Germline-derived CDR1 and CDR2 are PRHDT and FYEKMQ (reference sequence). With 3 bases clipped from V and 0 bases from J, the junction kept 3 bases outside the gene matches. The CDR3 region is CASSFRGGYQETQYF. The CDR3 DNA reads as TGTGCCAGCAGCTTCCGGGGGGGCTACCAAGAGACCCAGTACTTC.

V and J are TRBV4-2 and TRBJ2-3; TRBD2 agrees at 11 bases. The CDR3 contains 16 residues. Germline V lookup: CDR1 LGHNA, CDR2 YNFKEQ. Trimming at V came to 3 bases and at J to 2 bases, leaving 4 bases not matched to a gene. The CDR3 protein is CASSQLSGGDTDTQYF. CDR3 coding DNA: TGTGCCAGCAGCCAGCTTAGCGGGGGGGACACAGATACGCAGTATTTT.

The table lists this clonotype with a few counts. J is TRBJ2-5 and V is TRBV5-5, with 8 positions matching TRBD2. Trimming removed 0 bases from V and 4 bases from J; junction bases left unmatched: 8. Germline loops: CDR1 SGHKS, CDR2 YYEKEE (reference sequence). The CDR3 spans 16 residues. For the CDR3, the DNA is TGTGCCAGCAGCTTGGGCAGTCTTAGCGGGGTAGAGACCCAGTACTTC. Its translation: CASSLGSLSGVETQYF.

The rearrangement links TRBV10-3 to TRBJ1-2; D remains ambiguous. The CDR3 spans 16 residues. Germline lookup yields CDR1 ENHRY and CDR2 SYGVKD. The V gene lost 10 bases and the J gene lost 1 base, with 22 bases spanning the gap. The CDR3, as DNA: TGTGCCACCGCAGAGGAGCTTGGATTCAGTAACTATGGCTACACCTTC. Translating it yields CATAEELGFSNYGYTF.

CDR3 amino acids: CASSQGQGTAQPQHF. CDR3 nucleotides: TGCGCCAGCAGCCAGGGACAGGGGACGGCGCAGCCCCAGCATTTT. J is TRBJ1-5 and V is TRBV4-1; 10 nucleotides match TRBD1. The J segment lost 7 bases and the V segment lost 3 bases, leaving 6 bases of the junction unmatched. This CDR3 is built from 15 residues. Germline V gives CDR1 MGHRA, CDR2 YSYEKL.

This chain joins TRBV7-9 and TRBJ2-7, with a weak D call TRBD2 (5 bases). This CDR3 has 15 residues. The germline V and J ends were trimmed by 1 base and 5 bases, with 15 bases remaining between them. The germline CDR1 and CDR2 sequences are SEHNR and FQNEAQ (reference sequence). The CDR3 region has the DNA TGTGCCAGCAGCTTAGGAAGACATTTTAGCGACGAGCAGTACTTC. Its translation is CASSLGRHFSDEQYF.

This clonotype is labeled as medium-sized. The chain has TRBV29-1 and TRBJ2-1, with 10 bases fitting TRBD1. Per the germline V gene, CDR1 is SQVTM and CDR2 is ANQGSEA. This CDR3 spans 14 amino acids. V lost 6 bases, J lost 7 bases, and 9 bases stayed unmatched. CDR3 sequence reads: CSVLDRGNTNEQFF. The DNA of the CDR3 is TGCAGCGTCTTGGACAGGGGGAATACAAATGAGCAGTTCTTC.

This clonotype was found many times. This CDR3 reads CSASSQGANEQFF. The CDR3, as DNA: TGCAGTGCTAGTTCCCAGGGGGCCAATGAGCAGTTCTTC. This chain links TRBV20-1 with TRBJ2-1, with TRBD1 matching over 8 bases. CDR3 length: 13 residues. V was pared by 3 bases and J by 6 bases, with 4 bases of the junction left unmatched. CDR1 is DFQATT, CDR2 SNEGSKA, per germline (reference sequence).